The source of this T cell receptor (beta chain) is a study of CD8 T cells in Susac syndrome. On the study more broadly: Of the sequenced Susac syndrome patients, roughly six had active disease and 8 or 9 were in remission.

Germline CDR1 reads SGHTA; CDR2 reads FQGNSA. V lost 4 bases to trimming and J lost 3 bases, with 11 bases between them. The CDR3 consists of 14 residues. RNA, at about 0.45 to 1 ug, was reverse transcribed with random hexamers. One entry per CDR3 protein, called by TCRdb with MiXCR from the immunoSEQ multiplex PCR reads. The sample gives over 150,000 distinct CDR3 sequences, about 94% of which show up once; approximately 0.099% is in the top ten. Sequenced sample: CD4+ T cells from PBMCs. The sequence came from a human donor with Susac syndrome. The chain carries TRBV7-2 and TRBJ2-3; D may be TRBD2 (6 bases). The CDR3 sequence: CASSWGGSTDTQYF. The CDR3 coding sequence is TGTGCCAGCAGCTGGGGAGGATCAACAGATACGCAGTATTTT.